This T cell receptor (beta chain) derives from a study of blood T cell repertoires in COVID-19. Study context: Material from acute and convalescent COVID-19 was sourced from the United States, Italy and Spain. T cells, B-cell-depleted T cells, or PBMCs provided the cDNA or gDNA that served as material.

Per the study methods: How many nucleated cells were present was estimated from reference gene primer amplification. TCRdb keeps only in-frame clones here, not all; method: immunoSEQ multiplex PCR. V, J and clone size are taken as reported in that table, and D and trimming were inferred from the DNA itself. Among about 170,000 clones listed, roughly 80% were seen once. The germline CDR1 and CDR2 sequences are SGDLS and YYNGEE. The CDR3 runs to 17 residues. Trimming stripped 0 bases from V and 6 bases from J, with 21 bases between. The sample comprised peripheral blood. The J gene is TRBJ1-1, the V gene TRBV9, with no clear D. The clonotype was recovered from a woman of 80 years or more with acute or convalescent COVID-19. The CDR3: CASSVALTTTRGSEAFF. CDR3 DNA sequence: TGTGCCAGCAGCGTAGCGCTCACTACTACCCGCGGCTCTGAAGCTTTCTTT.